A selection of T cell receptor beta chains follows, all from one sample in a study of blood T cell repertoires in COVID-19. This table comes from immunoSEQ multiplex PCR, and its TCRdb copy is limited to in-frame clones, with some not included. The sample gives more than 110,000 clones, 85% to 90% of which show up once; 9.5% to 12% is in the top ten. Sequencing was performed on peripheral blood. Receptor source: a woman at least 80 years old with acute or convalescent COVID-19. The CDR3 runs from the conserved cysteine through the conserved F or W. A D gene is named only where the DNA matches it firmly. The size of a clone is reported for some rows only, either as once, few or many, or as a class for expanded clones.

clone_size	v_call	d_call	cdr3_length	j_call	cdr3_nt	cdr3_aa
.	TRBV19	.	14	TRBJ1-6	TGTGCCAGTAGTACGGGACTTAATAATTCACCCCTCCACTTT	CASSTGLNNSPLHF
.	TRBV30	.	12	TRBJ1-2	TGTGCCTGGAGTTCTGGGGGCAGAGGCTACACCTTC	CAWSSGGRGYTF
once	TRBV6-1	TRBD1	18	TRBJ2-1	TGTGCCAGCAGTGCCGGGACAGGGGCCTCTCCCTCCTACAATGAGCAGTTCTTC	CASSAGTGASPSYNEQFF
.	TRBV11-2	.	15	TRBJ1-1	TGTGCCAGCAGCAGGACGAGGGCGTTGGGCACTGAAGCTTTCTTT	CASSRTRALGTEAFF
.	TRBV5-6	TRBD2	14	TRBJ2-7	TGTGCCAGCAGCCCAAGGCTTGCTAGCGGCGAGCAGTACTTC	CASSPRLASGEQYF
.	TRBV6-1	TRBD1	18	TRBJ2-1	TGTGCCAGCAGTGAAGCGCCCGCGACAGGGTTCTCCTACAATGAGCAGTTCTTC	CASSEAPATGFSYNEQFF
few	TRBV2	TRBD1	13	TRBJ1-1	TGTGCCAGCAGTTATTACAGGGGATCTGAAGCTTTCTTT	CASSYYRGSEAFF
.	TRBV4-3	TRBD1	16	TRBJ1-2	TGCGCCAGCAGCCAAGACCCGACAGGGCGACCCTATGGCTACACCTTC	CASSQDPTGRPYGYTF
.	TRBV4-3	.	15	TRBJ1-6	TGCGCCAGCAGCCAAGACACGGGGGTGGATTCACCCCTCCACTTT	CASSQDTGVDSPLHF
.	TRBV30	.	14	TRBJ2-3	TGTGCCTGGAGCGACGACAGAAGGACAGATACGCAGTATTTT	CAWSDDRRTDTQYF
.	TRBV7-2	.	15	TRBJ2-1	TGTGCCAGCAGCTCCACCTTATGGCCTTACAATGAGCAGTTCTTC	CASSSTLWPYNEQFF
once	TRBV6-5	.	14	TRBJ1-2	TGTGCCAGCAGGATACCGGGAGGGGACTATGGCTACACCTTC	CASRIPGGDYGYTF
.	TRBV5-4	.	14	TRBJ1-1	TGTGCCAGCAGCTTTAGGCCAGGAAAGACTGAAGCTTTCTTT	CASSFRPGKTEAFF
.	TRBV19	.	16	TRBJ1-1	TGTGCCAGTAGTATCGGGCGGGGCACCTTGAACACTGAAGCTTTCTTT	CASSIGRGTLNTEAFF
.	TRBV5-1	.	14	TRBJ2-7	TGCGCCAGCAGCTTCGAGGGAGCTGGGTACGAGCAGTACTTC	CASSFEGAGYEQYF
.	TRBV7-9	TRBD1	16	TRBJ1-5	TGTGCCAGCAGCTTGACAGGGCAAGATGGCAATCAGCCCCAGCATTTT	CASSLTGQDGNQPQHF
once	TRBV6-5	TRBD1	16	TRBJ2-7	TGTGCCAGCAGTTACTCGGGACAGGGGATTTCCTACGAGCAGTACTTC	CASSYSGQGISYEQYF
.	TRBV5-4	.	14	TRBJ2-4	TGTGCCAGCAGCTGGGGGGACAGCAAAAACATTCAGTACTTC	CASSWGDSKNIQYF
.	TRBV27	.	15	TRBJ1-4	TGTGCCAGCAGTTATACGGGGGGGTCGCAAGAAAAACTGTTTTTT	CASSYTGGSQEKLFF
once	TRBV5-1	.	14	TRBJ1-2	TGCGCCAGCAGCTTTAGGGGAGCGGGGTATGGCTACACCTTC	CASSFRGAGYGYTF
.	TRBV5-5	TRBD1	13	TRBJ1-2	TGTGCCAGCAGCCCCGACAGGGCCTATGGCTACACCTTC	CASSPDRAYGYTF
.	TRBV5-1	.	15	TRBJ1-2	TGCGCCAGCAGCTTGGAGTTCAGGGGTCTCTATGGCTACACCTTC	CASSLEFRGLYGYTF
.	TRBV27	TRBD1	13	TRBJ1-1	TGTGCCAGCAGGGGACAGGGGACCACTGAAGCTTTCTTT	CASRGQGTTEAFF
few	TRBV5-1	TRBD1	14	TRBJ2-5	TGCGCCAGCAGCTTGGAAGGGGGCAAAGAGACCCAGTACTTC	CASSLEGGKETQYF
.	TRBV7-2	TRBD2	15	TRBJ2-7	TGTGCCAGCAGCTTAGCGGGGGGGGGCTCCTACGAGCAGTACTTC	CASSLAGGGSYEQYF
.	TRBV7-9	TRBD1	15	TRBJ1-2	TGTGCCAGCAGCTCGAGACAGGGGGAAGACGATGGCTACACCTTC	CASSSRQGEDDGYTF
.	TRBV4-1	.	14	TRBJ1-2	TGCGCCAGCAGCCAAGCCCTCGATAAAAGGGGCTTAGGCTTC	CASSQALDKRGLGF
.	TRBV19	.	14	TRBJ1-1	TGTGCCAGTAGCAAGTGGGGGGGGTCCCCTGAAGCTTTCTTT	CASSKWGGSPEAFF
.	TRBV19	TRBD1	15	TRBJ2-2	TGTGCCAGTAGTCTCCGACAGGGGGGAACCGGGGAGCTGTTTTTT	CASSLRQGGTGELFF
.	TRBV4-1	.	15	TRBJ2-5	TGCGCCAGCAGCCAAGGCCAGACAGCCGAAGAGACCCAGTACTTC	CASSQGQTAEETQYF
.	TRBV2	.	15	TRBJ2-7	TGTGCCAGCAGGAACACCGGCGAGGGGGAACAGAGGCAGTACTTC	CASRNTGEGEQRQYF
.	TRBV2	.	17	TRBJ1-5	TGTGCCAGCAGTGAAGTGGGGGGGGAATATAGCAATCAGCCCCAGCATTTT	CASSEVGGEYSNQPQHF
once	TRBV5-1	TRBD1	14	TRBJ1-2	TGCGCCAGCACCCGGACAGGGGATTCCTATGGCTACACCTTC	CASTRTGDSYGYTF
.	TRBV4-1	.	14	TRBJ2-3	TGCGCCAGCAGCCTAGGGACTCTAGGAGATACGCAGTATTTT	CASSLGTLGDTQYF
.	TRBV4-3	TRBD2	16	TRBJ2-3	TGCGCCAGCAGCCAAGATCCATCGGGGGGGACAGATACGCAGTATTTT	CASSQDPSGGTDTQYF
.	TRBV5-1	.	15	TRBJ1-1	TGCGCCAGCAGCTTGCCCGGACAGCGGAACACTGAAGCTTTCTTT	CASSLPGQRNTEAFF
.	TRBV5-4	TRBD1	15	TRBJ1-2	TGTGCCAGCAGCCTGGCGACAGGGAGAAACTATGGCTACACCTTC	CASSLATGRNYGYTF